Detailed here is one T cell receptor beta chain. Its antigen is not identified. The data are from a study of cytomegalovirus exposure and HLA in healthy donors. Study-wide points: Clonal expansion, a later analysis showed, was greater in HLA-associated TCR beta chains than in equally common others.

The PCR used 60 Vbeta and 13 Jbeta primers. Some clones are missing from TCRdb's copy, which holds only in-frame ones; the method was immunoSEQ multiplex PCR. The sample totals 65,000 to 90,000 clones; its top ten clones hold roughly 2.4%. The germline V gene encodes CDR1 MNHEY and CDR2 SMNVEV (reference sequence). The CDR3 is 15 amino acids. The trim removed 6 bases at V and 7 bases at J, leaving 12 bases unmatched. The sample comprised PBMCs. This TCR came from a female donor in good health and CMV-seropositive. The chain is built from TRBV27 and TRBJ2-7; TRBD1 matches 10 bases. CDR3 protein: CASSPTGTGAWEQYF. The CDR3 coding sequence is TGTGCCAGCAGCCCTACCGGGACAGGGGCCTGGGAGCAGTACTTC.